Sequencing of this TCR beta chain was carried out in a study of T-cell reconstitution after alpha-beta-depleted transplantation in children listed by TCRdb under 2016. At the level of the whole study: T-cell immune reconstitution after TCRalphabeta/CD19-depleted allogeneic hematopoietic cell transplantation in children was quantitatively tracked in the study by means of TCR repertoire profiling.

The library was produced with PCR. Sequenced using an Illumina HiSeq 2500. TCR library preparation used molecular barcoding, with unique molecular identifiers applied to normalize quantification of the TCRbeta repertoire. The raw public data were reprocessed by TCRdb itself: fastp quality trimming at Q25, MiXCR clonotype calling, in-frame beta chains only. A single entry per CDR3 protein holds the most common genes and DNA from its merged rows. Here the sample has around 600,000 distinct CDR3 sequences; over 15% occur a single time. Approximately 1% of the sample belongs to the ten largest clones. CDR1 and CDR2 are read off the germline V gene as SGHTA and FQGNSA. The CDR3 covers 15 residues, taking in both the cysteine and the phenylalanine. The sequence is cut down to CDR3 DNA, 45 bases in frame from base 1. Germline trimming: 2 bases from V, 1 base from J; junction bases outside gene matches: 4.

About this clonotype itself: Its recognized antigen is unknown. Within one base of it there is no much larger clone, and no base qualities were kept.

The source was PBMCs from the stem cell graft donor, collected from the stem cell graft. The receptor was isolated from a human donor who donated a stem cell graft to a child with acute myeloid leukemia. The rearrangement combines TRBV7-2 with TRBJ2-7; 8 bases in the junction line up with TRBD2. The CDR3 corresponds to CASSLFGGVSYEQYF. The nucleotide sequence reads TGTGCCAGCAGCTTATTCGGGGGGGTTTCCTACGAGCAGTACTTC.